This T cell receptor (beta chain) was observed in a study of T cells in Graves' hyperthyroidism and ophthalmopathy (dated by TCRdb to between 2018 and 2021). In the study overall: Peripheral blood was sampled at the time of initial diagnosis, prior to any treatment. To identify TCR V-J signatures that set the groups apart, the researchers used a discovery cohort of 95 to 100 patients, made up of 40 to 45 with Graves' ophthalmopathy and some 56 with stable Graves' hyperthyroidism. An independent validation cohort of fewer than 20 hyperthyroidism patients and more than 15 patients who later progressed to ophthalmopathy tested prospective prediction of ophthalmopathy. The 85 to 100 discovery patients were divided at random into training and test sets in a 7:3 ratio. The study also compared thyroid tissue and blood T-cell repertoires from roughly six Graves' hyperthyroidism patients. After blood sampling, hyperthyroidism patients were treated with methimazole at a starting dose of 30 mg daily, and ophthalmopathy patients were treated with high-dose intravenous methylprednisolone. TCR Vbeta CDR3 sequencing of 135 peripheral blood samples (more than 40 ophthalmopathy, 75 hyperthyroidism and some 17 progressor patients) is reported in the paper. On the study overall, not on this receptor specifically: During validation, the model predicted progression to ophthalmopathy a median of roughly six months ahead of onset, with around 71% sensitivity and 72% to 80% specificity. In cross-validation, a model built on a 13 V-J signature told ophthalmopathy apart from stable hyperthyroidism with approximately 90% sensitivity and approximately 81% specificity, and in testing the same model reached 80%/75%. No statistical method was used to fix the sample size in advance, and group allocation was not hidden from the investigators. Most expanded thyroid clonotypes (frequency above 0.001) were also detected in blood, suggesting blood repertoires may reflect thyroid immune responses.

Concerning this clonotype itself: No cognate antigen has been identified for it. The sample holds no much larger clone one base away, and base qualities are not on file.

Ophthalmopathy patients had moderately to severely active disease, Clinical Activity Score of at least 3, NOSPECS grade of at least 4, and duration under 3 months. Patients with uncontrolled infections, other autoimmune diseases, pregnancy or lactation were excluded. Clinical symptoms, serum thyroxine and TRAb, thyroid ultrasound, and orbital computed tomography formed the basis for the diagnoses. Ficoll-Paque density gradient centrifugation was used to isolate PBMCs from approximately 11 ml of fresh peripheral blood. Total RNA was extracted with Trizol reagent, and quality was checked on an Agilent 2100 Bioanalyzer. The TCR beta CDR3 regions were amplified from the RNA transcripts. A first-round RT-PCR of the TCR CDR3 used the HTBI primer set with the Qiagen OneStep RT-PCR kit. The libraries were constructed in a second round of multiplex PCR and then size-selected and purified. Paired-end sequencing of the libraries was performed with 100 bp reads on an Illumina HiSeq2000. Per the source publication's procedure: SOAPnuke was used to process the raw data, throwing out any read that contained adapters or uncalled bases, had a mean Phred below 15, or lacked an exact constant-primer or identifier match. COPE v1.2.5 was used to merge the high-quality paired reads, and each unique nucleotide sequence was defined as a clonotype. MiTCR v1.1 was used to align the clonotypes against IMGT TRBV, TRBD and TRBJ reference segments. The analysis was restricted to V-J combinations with a frequency above 0.0001, which together covered roughly 99% of the repertoires. A TCS score was defined as the ratio between F50 (clonal expansion) and ExV (chaos), using BLOSUM62-based TCRdist between CDR3 peptides within each V-J. Welch's t-statistics and random forest reduced just over 500 V-J features to roughly 13, which were used in a naive Bayes classifier (R e1071). TCRdb took the public reads, trimmed them with fastp at Q25, ran MiXCR for clone calling and kept in-frame beta chains. Records with the same CDR3 protein are collapsed into one entry carrying the most frequent genes and DNA. For this entry, the V and J calls and clone size follow TCRdb and not the study's own pipeline. The sample has some 530,000 distinct CDR3 sequences on record, about 20% of them singletons. The top ten clonotypes cover roughly 49% of the sample.

Reading the germline V gene gives CDR1 SGHDT and CDR2 YYEEEE. V drops 6 bases and J drops 5 bases, leaving 17 bases in between. Taken from cysteine to phenylalanine, the CDR3 has 14 residues. Kept here is only the CDR3 DNA, which spans 42 bases and is read in frame from base 1. The sequence joins TRBV5-6 to TRBJ2-5; a weak D assignment points to TRBD1 (6 bases agree). The sequenced sample consisted of blood. The TCR was taken from a woman in her 70s with Graves' ophthalmopathy. The base sequence is TGTGCCAGCAAACTTACAGGGTACCGCGAGACCCAGTACTTC. This sequence encodes CASKLTGYRETQYF.